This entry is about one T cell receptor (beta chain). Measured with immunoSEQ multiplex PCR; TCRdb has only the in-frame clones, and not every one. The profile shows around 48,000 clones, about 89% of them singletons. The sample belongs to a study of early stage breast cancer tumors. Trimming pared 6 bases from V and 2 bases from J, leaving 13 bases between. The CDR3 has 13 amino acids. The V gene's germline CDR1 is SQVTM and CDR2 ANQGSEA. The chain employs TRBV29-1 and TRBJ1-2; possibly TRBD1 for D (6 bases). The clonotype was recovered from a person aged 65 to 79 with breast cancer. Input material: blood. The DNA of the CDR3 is TGCAGCGTCTCCGGGACATTAAACTATGGCTACACCTTC. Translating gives CSVSGTLNYGYTF.